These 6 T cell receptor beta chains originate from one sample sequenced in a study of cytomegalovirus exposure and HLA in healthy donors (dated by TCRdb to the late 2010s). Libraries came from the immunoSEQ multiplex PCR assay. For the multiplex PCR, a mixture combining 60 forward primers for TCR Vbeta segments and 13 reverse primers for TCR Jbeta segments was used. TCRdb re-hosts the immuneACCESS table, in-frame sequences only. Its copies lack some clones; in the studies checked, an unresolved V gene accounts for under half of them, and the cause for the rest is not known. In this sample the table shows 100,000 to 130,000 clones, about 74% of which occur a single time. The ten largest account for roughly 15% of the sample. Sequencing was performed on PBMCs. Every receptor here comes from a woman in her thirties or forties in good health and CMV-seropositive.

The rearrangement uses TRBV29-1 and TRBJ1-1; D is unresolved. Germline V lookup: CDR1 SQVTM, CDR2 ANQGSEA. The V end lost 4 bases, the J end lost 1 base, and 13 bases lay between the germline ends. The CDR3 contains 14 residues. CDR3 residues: CSVVDPSRNTEAFF. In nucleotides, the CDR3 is TGCAGCGTTGTCGACCCCTCTAGGAACACTGAAGCTTTCTTT.

This chain's CDR3 is CASSSPGQASPQHF. Written as DNA, the CDR3 is TGTGCCAGCAGTTCGCCGGGACAGGCCTCACCCCAGCATTTT. The rearrangement uses TRBV6-1 and TRBJ1-5; 8 bases are a match to TRBD1. J lost 10 bases, V lost 5 bases, and 10 bases had no gene match. CDR1 MNHNS and CDR2 SASEGT come from the germline V gene. The CDR3 contains 14 residues.

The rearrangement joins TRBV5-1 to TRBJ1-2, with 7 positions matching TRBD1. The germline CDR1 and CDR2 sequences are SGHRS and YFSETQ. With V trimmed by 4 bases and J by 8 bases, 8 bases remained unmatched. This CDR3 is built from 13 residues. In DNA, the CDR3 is TGCGCCAGCAGCACCGAACAGGGGCGCGGCTACACCTTC. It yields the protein CASSTEQGRGYTF. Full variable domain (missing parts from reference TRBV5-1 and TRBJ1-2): KAGVTQTPRYLIKTRGQQVTLSCSPISGHRSVSWYQQTPGQGLQFLFEYFSETQRNKGNFPGRFSGRQFSNSRSEMNVSTLELGDSALYLCASSTEQGRGYTFGSGTRLTVV.

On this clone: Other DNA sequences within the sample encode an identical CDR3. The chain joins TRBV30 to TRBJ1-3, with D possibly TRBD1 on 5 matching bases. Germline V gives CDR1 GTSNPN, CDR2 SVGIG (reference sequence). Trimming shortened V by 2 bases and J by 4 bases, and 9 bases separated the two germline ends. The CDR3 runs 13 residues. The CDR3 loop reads CAWSSGSGNTIYF. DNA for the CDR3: TGTGCCTGGAGTTCAGGGTCCGGAAACACCATATATTTT.

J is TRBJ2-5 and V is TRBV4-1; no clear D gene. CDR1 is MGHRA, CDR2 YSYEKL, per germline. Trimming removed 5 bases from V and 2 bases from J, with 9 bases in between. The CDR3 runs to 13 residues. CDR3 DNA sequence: TGCGCCAGCAGCGTTCGACTTCAAGAGACCCAGTACTTC. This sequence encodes CASSVRLQETQYF.

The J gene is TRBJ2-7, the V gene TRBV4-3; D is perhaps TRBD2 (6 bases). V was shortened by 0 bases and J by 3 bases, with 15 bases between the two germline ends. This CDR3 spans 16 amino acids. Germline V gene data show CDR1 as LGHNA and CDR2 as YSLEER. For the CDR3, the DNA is TGCGCCAGCAGCCAAGATTTGGCGGGAACGTACTACGAGCAGTACTTC. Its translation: CASSQDLAGTYYEQYF.